This is a list of T cell receptor beta chains from one sample in a study of blood T cell repertoires in COVID-19. Profiled with immunoSEQ multiplex PCR; TCRdb holds only in-frame clones, not every one. The sample lists 70,000 or so clones; approximately 90% were seen once. Sequenced: peripheral blood. The receptors shown here come from a woman older than 75 with active COVID-19. Both conserved end residues are part of each CDR3. D genes are given only for firm matches. Size is omitted from some rows. Given values are once, few, many or a class for expanded clones.

V	size	D	J	length	CDR3	DNA
TRBV19	.	.	TRBJ1-2	14	CASSIGGGASGYTF	TGTGCCAGTAGTATTGGTGGGGGGGCATCTGGCTACACCTTC
TRBV28	once	TRBD2	TRBJ2-5	16	CASRQFSGSSLETQYF	TGTGCCAGCAGACAATTTAGCGGGAGCAGTCTTGAGACCCAGTACTTC
TRBV7-8	.	TRBD2	TRBJ2-7	16	CASSQTLAGASVQEYF	TGTGCCAGCAGCCAAACCTTAGCGGGAGCCTCAGTTCAGGAGTACTTC
TRBV18	.	TRBD1	TRBJ1-3	14	CASLPDRTGNTIYF	TGTGCCAGCTTACCGGACAGGACTGGAAACACCATATATTTT
TRBV18	.	.	TRBJ1-3	15	CASSPSRTAGNTIYF	TGTGCCAGCTCACCCTCCCGGACAGCTGGAAACACCATATATTTT
TRBV7-9	.	.	TRBJ1-1	12	CASSLWRGEAFF	TGTGCCAGCAGCTTATGGAGGGGTGAAGCTTTCTTT
TRBV28	.	.	TRBJ2-1	15	CASRIGQGGYNEQFF	TGTGCCAGCAGGATCGGGCAGGGTGGCTACAATGAGCAGTTCTTC
TRBV4-1	.	TRBD2	TRBJ2-2	17	CASSPSGRAGNTGELFF	TGCGCCAGCAGCCCTAGCGGGAGGGCCGGGAACACCGGGGAGCTGTTTTTT
TRBV19	.	.	TRBJ2-5	13	CASSGVLGETQYF	TGTGCCAGTAGCGGGGTCCTTGGGGAGACCCAGTACTTC
TRBV7-3	once	.	TRBJ2-1	16	CASSPTRSGSYNEQFF	TGTGCCAGCAGCCCAACCCGTAGCGGCTCCTACAATGAGCAGTTCTTC
TRBV29-1	once	TRBD1	TRBJ2-7	13	CSVPGQGDYEQYF	TGCAGCGTTCCCGGACAGGGCGACTACGAGCAGTACTTC
TRBV5-6	.	TRBD1	TRBJ2-5	14	CASRGTGGQETQYF	TGTGCCAGCAGGGGGACAGGGGGCCAGGAGACCCAGTACTTC
TRBV10-3	.	.	TRBJ1-4	13	CAISESQVGKLFF	TGTGCCATCAGTGAGTCACAGGTCGGAAAACTGTTTTTT
TRBV5-5	.	TRBD1	TRBJ2-5	15	CASSPSGQGGETQYF	TGTGCCAGCAGCCCATCGGGACAGGGCGGCGAGACCCAGTACTTC
TRBV6-5	.	.	TRBJ2-2	15	CARVEGREVTGELFF	TGTGCCAGGGTTGAGGGGCGGGAAGTCACCGGGGAGCTGTTTTTT
TRBV11-3	.	TRBD2	TRBJ2-3	18	CASSLGAMGLAGVDTQYF	TGTGCCAGCAGCTTAGGGGCCATGGGACTAGCGGGAGTAGATACGCAGTATTTT